This is a list of T cell receptor beta chains from one sample in a study of cytomegalovirus exposure and HLA in healthy donors. Profiling relied on immunoSEQ multiplex PCR, and the TCRdb table lists in-frame clones only, not all of them. The table has 100,000 to 150,000 clones, around four fifths seen once. The sequencing sample was made of PBMCs. Receptors were obtained from a man between 35 and 55 years old in good health and CMV-seronegative. CDR3s include the opening cysteine and the closing phenylalanine or tryptophan. D genes are given only for firm matches. Clone size is stated in some rows and not others, as once, few, many or a class when expanded.

V gene: TRBV6-1
J gene: TRBJ2-1
clone size: -
D gene: TRBD2
CDR3 protein: CASRASGGASEQFF
CDR3 DNA: TGTGCCAGCAGGGCTAGCGGGGGGGCCTCAGAGCAGTTCTTC

V gene: TRBV30
J gene: TRBJ2-1
clone size: -
D gene: TRBD2
CDR3 protein: CAWGLAGEQFF
CDR3 DNA: TGTGCCTGGGGGCTAGCGGGAGAGCAGTTCTTC

V gene: TRBV15
J gene: TRBJ1-4
clone size: -
D gene: -
CDR3 protein: CATSRDKQTGEKLFF
CDR3 DNA: TGTGCCACCAGCAGAGATAAACAAACCGGGGAAAAACTGTTTTTT

V gene: TRBV5-1
J gene: TRBJ1-6
clone size: once
D gene: -
CDR3 protein: CASSWDLGGNSPLHF
CDR3 DNA: TGCGCCAGCAGCTGGGACCTCGGGGGTAATTCACCCCTCCACTTT

V gene: TRBV11-2
J gene: TRBJ1-4
clone size: -
D gene: -
CDR3 protein: CASSSREKLFF
CDR3 DNA: TGTGCCAGCAGCTCACGGGAAAAACTGTTTTTT

V gene: TRBV2
J gene: TRBJ1-5
clone size: -
D gene: -
CDR3 protein: CASSEDLVSYQPQHF
CDR3 DNA: TGTGCCAGCAGTGAAGATTTAGTGAGCTATCAGCCCCAGCATTTT

V gene: TRBV6-6
J gene: TRBJ2-7
clone size: -
D gene: -
CDR3 protein: CASSYRSSYEQYF
CDR3 DNA: TGTGCCAGCAGTTACAGGAGCTCCTACGAGCAGTACTTC

V gene: TRBV7-6
J gene: TRBJ2-5
clone size: -
D gene: -
CDR3 protein: CASSLPPEGEETQYF
CDR3 DNA: TGTGCCAGCAGCCTCCCGCCCGAGGGCGAAGAGACCCAGTACTTC

V gene: TRBV7-8
J gene: TRBJ1-6
clone size: -
D gene: -
CDR3 protein: CASSLDRQGNSPLHF
CDR3 DNA: TGTGCCAGCAGCTTAGATAGGCAGGGTAATTCACCCCTCCACTTT

V gene: TRBV28
J gene: TRBJ1-5
clone size: -
D gene: TRBD1
CDR3 protein: CASSFPGQGLSQPQHF
CDR3 DNA: TGTGCCAGCAGTTTCCCGGGACAGGGGCTCAGTCAGCCCCAGCATTTT

V gene: TRBV5-6
J gene: TRBJ1-5
clone size: -
D gene: -
CDR3 protein: CASSLGGLGGQPQHF
CDR3 DNA: TGTGCCAGCAGCTTGGGTGGGCTCGGAGGTCAGCCCCAGCATTTT

V gene: TRBV12-2
J gene: TRBJ2-1
clone size: -
D gene: -
CDR3 protein: CASRSGLAGVGYNEQFF
CDR3 DNA: TGTGCAAGTCGCTCGGGACTAGCGGGGGTTGGGTACAATGAGCAGTTCTTC

V gene: TRBV7-8
J gene: TRBJ2-1
clone size: -
D gene: -
CDR3 protein: CASSLRWETSYNEQFF
CDR3 DNA: TGTGCCAGCAGCTTAAGGTGGGAGACCTCCTACAATGAGCAGTTCTTC

V gene: TRBV28
J gene: TRBJ2-1
clone size: once
D gene: TRBD1
CDR3 protein: CASSPGTGWNEQFF
CDR3 DNA: TGTGCCAGCAGCCCCGGGACAGGGTGGAATGAGCAGTTCTTC

V gene: TRBV11-2
J gene: TRBJ2-1
clone size: -
D gene: TRBD1
CDR3 protein: CASSPRGDSSYNEQFF
CDR3 DNA: TGTGCCAGCAGCCCTAGAGGGGACAGCTCCTACAATGAGCAGTTCTTC

V gene: TRBV7-8
J gene: TRBJ2-7
clone size: -
D gene: -
CDR3 protein: CASSTEVAGVYEQYF
CDR3 DNA: TGTGCCAGCAGCACAGAGGTGGCAGGGGTGTACGAGCAGTACTTC

V gene: TRBV5-4
J gene: TRBJ2-2
clone size: -
D gene: -
CDR3 protein: CASSGGKDRQGTGELFF
CDR3 DNA: TGTGCCAGCAGCGGGGGGAAGGACAGGCAAGGCACCGGGGAGCTGTTTTTT

V gene: TRBV4-1
J gene: TRBJ2-3
clone size: -
D gene: TRBD2
CDR3 protein: CASSRGGGGAGTDTQYF
CDR3 DNA: TGCGCCAGCAGCCGAGGGGGCGGGGGGGCAGGTACAGATACGCAGTATTTT

V gene: TRBV10-3
J gene: TRBJ2-3
clone size: -
D gene: -
CDR3 protein: CAISEGGISLDTQYF
CDR3 DNA: TGTGCCATCAGTGAAGGGGGAATCTCTCTCGATACGCAGTATTTT

V gene: TRBV6-6
J gene: TRBJ2-5
clone size: -
D gene: TRBD2
CDR3 protein: CASSGELAGAQYF
CDR3 DNA: TGTGCCAGCAGTGGGGAACTAGCGGGGGCCCAGTACTTC

V gene: TRBV2
J gene: TRBJ1-1
clone size: -
D gene: TRBD1
CDR3 protein: CASSHRGLNTEAFF
CDR3 DNA: TGTGCCAGCAGTCACAGGGGGCTGAACACTGAAGCTTTCTTT

V gene: TRBV18
J gene: TRBJ2-1
clone size: -
D gene: TRBD2
CDR3 protein: CASSPEELLAATYNEQFF
CDR3 DNA: TGTGCCAGCTCACCTGAGGAGTTACTAGCGGCCACTTACAATGAGCAGTTCTTC

V gene: TRBV2
J gene: TRBJ2-3
clone size: once
D gene: -
CDR3 protein: CASSGAGNTDTQYF
CDR3 DNA: TGTGCCAGCAGTGGGGCAGGGAACACAGATACGCAGTATTTT

V gene: TRBV27
J gene: TRBJ2-1
clone size: -
D gene: TRBD2
CDR3 protein: CASSSERESYNEQFF
CDR3 DNA: TGTGCCAGCAGTTCGGAGCGGGAGTCCTACAATGAGCAGTTCTTC

V gene: TRBV9
J gene: TRBJ2-6
clone size: few
D gene: -
CDR3 protein: CASSEGVQRGANVLTF
CDR3 DNA: TGTGCCAGCAGCGAAGGGGTGCAACGAGGGGCCAACGTCCTGACTTTC

V gene: TRBV7-6
J gene: TRBJ1-5
clone size: -
D gene: -
CDR3 protein: CASSPKENQPQHF
CDR3 DNA: TGTGCCAGCAGCCCCAAGGAGAATCAGCCCCAGCATTTT

V gene: TRBV7-8
J gene: TRBJ2-7
clone size: -
D gene: TRBD1
CDR3 protein: CASSSGQVFTYEQYF
CDR3 DNA: TGTGCCAGCAGCTCAGGACAGGTATTCACCTACGAGCAGTACTTC

V gene: TRBV6-5
J gene: TRBJ2-7
clone size: -
D gene: -
CDR3 protein: CASMGHHYEQYF
CDR3 DNA: TGTGCCAGCATGGGACACCACTACGAGCAGTACTTC

V gene: TRBV19
J gene: TRBJ2-5
clone size: -
D gene: -
CDR3 protein: CASSRPEGGETQYF
CDR3 DNA: TGTGCCAGTAGTAGACCGGAGGGTGGAGAGACCCAGTACTTC

V gene: TRBV6-5
J gene: TRBJ2-7
clone size: -
D gene: -
CDR3 protein: CASSYPGPTRGEQYF
CDR3 DNA: TGTGCCAGCAGTTACCCTGGACCAACCCGGGGGGAGCAGTACTTC

V gene: TRBV19
J gene: TRBJ2-3
clone size: -
D gene: TRBD2
CDR3 protein: CATRRGGNTDTQYF
CDR3 DNA: TGTGCCACCCGGCGGGGGGGAAACACAGATACGCAGTATTTT

V gene: TRBV11-1
J gene: TRBJ2-3
clone size: -
D gene: -
CDR3 protein: CASTPGEGEPSTDTQYF
CDR3 DNA: TGTGCCAGCACCCCGGGAGAAGGAGAACCAAGCACAGATACGCAGTATTTT

V gene: TRBV6-1
J gene: TRBJ1-1
clone size: -
D gene: -
CDR3 protein: CASSEAGVFMNTEAFF
CDR3 DNA: TGTGCCAGCAGTGAAGCAGGGGTTTTCATGAACACTGAAGCTTTCTTT

V gene: TRBV15
J gene: TRBJ2-7
clone size: few
D gene: TRBD1
CDR3 protein: CATSREQGASSYEQYF
CDR3 DNA: TGTGCCACCAGCAGAGAACAGGGGGCCAGCTCCTACGAGCAGTACTTC

V gene: TRBV5-1
J gene: TRBJ2-7
clone size: -
D gene: -
CDR3 protein: CASSLTGGGGEQYF
CDR3 DNA: TGCGCCAGCAGCTTGACAGGGGGGGGCGGCGAGCAGTACTTC

V gene: TRBV7-8
J gene: TRBJ2-7
clone size: -
D gene: -
CDR3 protein: CASSLDLRNYEQYF
CDR3 DNA: TGTGCCAGCAGCTTAGATTTGCGAAACTACGAGCAGTACTTC

V gene: TRBV7-2
J gene: TRBJ2-5
clone size: -
D gene: -
CDR3 protein: CASSLFEYQETQYF
CDR3 DNA: TGTGCCAGCAGCTTATTTGAGTACCAAGAGACCCAGTACTTC

V gene: TRBV13
J gene: TRBJ2-5
clone size: -
D gene: TRBD2
CDR3 protein: CASSMTSGGAGETQYF
CDR3 DNA: TGTGCCAGCAGCATGACTAGCGGGGGGGCCGGTGAGACCCAGTACTTC

V gene: TRBV5-1
J gene: TRBJ2-5
clone size: -
D gene: -
CDR3 protein: CASSLAGAETQYF
CDR3 DNA: TGCGCCAGCAGCTTGGCAGGGGCAGAGACCCAGTACTTC

V gene: TRBV19
J gene: TRBJ2-1
clone size: once
D gene: -
CDR3 protein: CASSPGDLYNEQFF
CDR3 DNA: TGTGCCAGTAGCCCGGGGGACCTCTACAATGAGCAGTTCTTC

V gene: TRBV6-5
J gene: TRBJ1-1
clone size: -
D gene: TRBD1
CDR3 protein: CASIPWDRDTEAFF
CDR3 DNA: TGTGCCAGCATCCCGTGGGACAGGGACACTGAAGCTTTCTTT

V gene: TRBV18
J gene: TRBJ2-7
clone size: -
D gene: -
CDR3 protein: CASSPVGQSYEQYF
CDR3 DNA: TGTGCCAGCTCCCCCGTTGGACAGTCCTACGAGCAGTACTTC

V gene: TRBV7-9
J gene: TRBJ2-4
clone size: -
D gene: TRBD2
CDR3 protein: CASSYPPGGTTKNIQYF
CDR3 DNA: TGTGCCAGCAGCTATCCTCCGGGGGGTACGACCAAAAACATTCAGTACTTC

V gene: TRBV19
J gene: TRBJ2-1
clone size: -
D gene: TRBD2
CDR3 protein: CASSTLAGSYNEQFF
CDR3 DNA: TGTGCCAGTAGTACCTTAGCGGGATCCTACAATGAGCAGTTCTTC

V gene: TRBV11-3
J gene: TRBJ2-5
clone size: -
D gene: TRBD2
CDR3 protein: CASSLGLAGVGQETQYF
CDR3 DNA: TGTGCCAGCAGCCTCGGACTAGCGGGAGTGGGGCAAGAGACCCAGTACTTC

V gene: TRBV18
J gene: TRBJ1-5
clone size: -
D gene: TRBD1
CDR3 protein: CASSPTGTNQPQHF
CDR3 DNA: TGTGCCAGCTCACCGACAGGGACTAATCAGCCCCAGCATTTT

V gene: TRBV9
J gene: TRBJ2-7
clone size: -
D gene: TRBD2
CDR3 protein: CASSPLPSGSRAYEQYF
CDR3 DNA: TGTGCCAGCAGCCCCCTTCCTAGCGGGAGCAGGGCCTACGAGCAGTACTTC

V gene: TRBV18
J gene: TRBJ1-1
clone size: -
D gene: -
CDR3 protein: CASSLQSNTEAFF
CDR3 DNA: TGTGCCAGCTCACTCCAGTCGAACACTGAAGCTTTCTTT